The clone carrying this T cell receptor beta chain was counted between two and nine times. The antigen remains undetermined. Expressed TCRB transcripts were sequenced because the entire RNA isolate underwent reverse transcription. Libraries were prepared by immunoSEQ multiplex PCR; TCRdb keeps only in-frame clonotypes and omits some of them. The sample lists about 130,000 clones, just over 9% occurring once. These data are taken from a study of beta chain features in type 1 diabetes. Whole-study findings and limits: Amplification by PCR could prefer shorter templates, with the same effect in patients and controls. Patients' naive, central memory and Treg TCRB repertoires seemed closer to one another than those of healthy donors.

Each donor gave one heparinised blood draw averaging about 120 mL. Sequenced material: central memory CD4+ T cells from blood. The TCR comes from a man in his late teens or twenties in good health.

The CDR3 reads CASSPGTGRFSEQYF. The DNA for the CDR3 is TGTGCCAGCTCACCAGGGACAGGGAGATTCTCCGAGCAGTACTTC. The chain links TRBV18 to TRBJ2-7; 9 bases map to TRBD1. V lost 2 bases to trimming and J lost 6 bases; unmatched junction nucleotides: 8. This CDR3 is 15 amino acids long. Germline V lookup: CDR1 KGHSH, CDR2 LQKENI.